A selection of T cell receptor beta chains follows, all from one sample in a study of blood T cell repertoires in COVID-19. The method was immunoSEQ multiplex PCR; TCRdb's version includes in-frame clones alone and lacks a portion of them. The table shows some 250,000 clones, with 86% occurring only once. Sequenced sample: peripheral blood. The receptors come from a woman aged 25-40 years who had recovered from COVID-19. Both conserved end residues are part of each CDR3. Each record gives: clone size, CDR3 length, V gene, D gene, J gene, CDR3 DNA, CDR3 protein. D genes are given only for firm matches. Clone size is not always given. Where it is, it says once, few, many or a class for expanded clones.

>NA|13|TRBV5-4|NA|TRBJ2-7
TGTGCCAGCAGCTTGGGAGGCCCCGGGGAGCAGTACTTC
CASSLGGPGEQYF
>NA|18|TRBV4-3|TRBD1|TRBJ1-1
TGCGCCAGCAGCCAAGAGGCGGACAGGGGTCTGCTGAACACTGAAGCTTTCTTT
CASSQEADRGLLNTEAFF
>NA|14|TRBV16|NA|TRBJ1-4
TGTGCCAGCAGCCAATCGCGACAGAATGAAAAACTGTTTTTT
CASSQSRQNEKLFF
>NA|10|TRBV20-1|NA|TRBJ1-2
TGCAGTGCTCAGGTCGATGGCTACACCTTC
CSAQVDGYTF
>NA|14|TRBV2|NA|TRBJ2-1
TGTGCCAGCAGTACCTCGGGGGGCGGGAATGAGCAGTTCTTC
CASSTSGGGNEQFF
>NA|13|TRBV7-2|NA|TRBJ2-5
TGTGCCAGCAGCTTCTTATCGGAAGAGACCCAGTACTTC
CASSFLSEETQYF
>few|15|TRBV2|TRBD1|TRBJ1-2
TGTGCCAGCAGAGCTACCGGACAGGGAAACTATGGCTACACCTTC
CASRATGQGNYGYTF
>NA|16|TRBV21-1|NA|TRBJ2-3
TGTGCCAGCAGCAAATTGGGACAGTATAGCACAGATACGCAGTATTTT
CASSKLGQYSTDTQYF
>NA|15|TRBV5-1|NA|TRBJ2-5
TGCGCCAGCAGCTCACTCACAGGGGGGGAAGAGACCCAGTACTTC
CASSSLTGGEETQYF
>NA|16|TRBV5-1|NA|TRBJ1-4
TGCGCCAGCAGCCCACGGACGCAGGGGAGGGGAGAAAAACTGTTTTTT
CASSPRTQGRGEKLFF
>NA|15|TRBV6-1|NA|TRBJ1-2
TGTGCCAGCAGTGAAGCGCCCGAGGGCTCCTATGGCTACACCTTC
CASSEAPEGSYGYTF
>NA|16|TRBV5-6|NA|TRBJ2-1
TGTGCCAGCAGCTTGGTTTTTTTGGCAGGGGCAAATGAGCAGTTCTTC
CASSLVFLAGANEQFF
>NA|14|TRBV27|TRBD1|TRBJ1-2
TGTGCCAGCAGTATAACAGGGGGCAATGCTGGCTACACCTTC
CASSITGGNAGYTF
>once|14|TRBV2|TRBD1|TRBJ1-5
TGTGCCAGCGGGTCGGGACAGGGTTGGCAGCCCCAGCATTTT
CASGSGQGWQPQHF
>once|15|TRBV5-1|NA|TRBJ2-1
TGCGCCAGCAGCCCCGGTTGGGGGGTCCACAATGAGCAGTTCTTC
CASSPGWGVHNEQFF
>NA|15|TRBV4-3|NA|TRBJ1-1
TGCGCCAGCAGCCAAGGTCCCGGGTCGGGCACTGAAGCTTTCTTT
CASSQGPGSGTEAFF
>NA|11|TRBV10-3|NA|TRBJ2-1
TGTGCCATCAGTAGCCACAATGAGCAGTTCTTC
CAISSHNEQFF
>NA|15|TRBV7-2|TRBD2|TRBJ2-7
TGTGCCAGCAGCCACGGGACTAGCGGGGGGTACGAGCAGTACTTC
CASSHGTSGGYEQYF
>NA|18|TRBV5-1|TRBD1|TRBJ2-6
TGCGCCAGCAGTTACTTTCCGGGACAGATCTCTGGGGCCAACGTCCTGACTTTC
CASSYFPGQISGANVLTF
>few|12|TRBV6-2/TRBV6-3|NA|TRBJ2-2
TGTGCCAGCAGTTCTAACACCGGGGAGCTGTTTTTT
CASSSNTGELFF
>NA|15|TRBV6-1|TRBD2|TRBJ2-7
TGTGCCAGCAGTGACCCTAGCGGGGAGAACTACGAGCAGTACTTC
CASSDPSGENYEQYF
>NA|13|TRBV10-3|TRBD2|TRBJ2-7
TGTGCCACATGGACTAGTACCACGGGGGAGCAGTACTTC
CATWTSTTGEQYF
>NA|15|TRBV11-1|NA|TRBJ1-4
TGTGCCAGCAGCTCCCGGGAGGGTACTAATGAAAAACTGTTTTTT
CASSSREGTNEKLFF
>NA|15|TRBV16|TRBD1|TRBJ1-1
TGTGCCAGCAGCCCATGGACAGGGGGCGACACTGAAGCTTTCTTT
CASSPWTGGDTEAFF
>NA|14|TRBV7-2|NA|TRBJ2-1
TGTGCCAGCAGCTTAGTGGCGGGGGCGAATGAGCAGTTCTTC
CASSLVAGANEQFF
>few|12|TRBV25-1|NA|TRBJ2-1
TGTGCCAGCAGTGAGCCGGGATTTGAGCAGTTCTTC
CASSEPGFEQFF
>NA|13|TRBV11-3|NA|TRBJ2-7
TGTGCCAGCAGCCCGGACACCTCCAGCGAGCAGTACTTC
CASSPDTSSEQYF
>NA|14|TRBV27|NA|TRBJ2-1
TGTGCCAGCAGTTTTCCGGACAGGAGGGATGAGCAGTTCTTC
CASSFPDRRDEQFF
>once|12|TRBV3-1/TRBV3-2|TRBD2|TRBJ2-3
TGTGCCAGCAGCCAAGACGGCGGGGGGAGTGTCTTT
CASSQDGGGSVF
>NA|13|TRBV19|NA|TRBJ2-1
TGTGCCAGTAGTGTACCCCCGGGTGGTGAGCAGTTCTTC
CASSVPPGGEQFF
>few|14|TRBV7-2|NA|TRBJ2-1
TGTGCCAGCAGCAAGCGGCATTCGAGGAATGAGCAGTTCTTC
CASSKRHSRNEQFF
>NA|14|TRBV5-1|NA|TRBJ2-1
TGCGCCAGCAGCTTAATACAGGGTACCCATGAGCAGTTCTTC
CASSLIQGTHEQFF
>NA|16|TRBV19|TRBD1|TRBJ2-2
TGTGCCAGTAGTAGGAAGACAGGGGTGAACACCGGGGAGCTGTTTTTT
CASSRKTGVNTGELFF
>NA|13|TRBV9|NA|TRBJ2-5
TGTGCCAGCAGCCCAGATGAGGGAGAGACCCAGTACTTC
CASSPDEGETQYF
>NA|16|TRBV4-3|NA|TRBJ1-4
TGCGCCAGCAGCCAAGATCAAAGGCAGCCAGGTGAAAAACTGTTTTTT
CASSQDQRQPGEKLFF
>NA|13|TRBV30|TRBD1|TRBJ1-4
TGTGCCTGGCAGCGACAGGGTGGGGAAAAACTGTTTTTT
CAWQRQGGEKLFF
>NA|15|TRBV28|NA|TRBJ2-6
TGTGCCAGCAGTCATGGTAGCTCTGGGGCCAACGTCCTGACTTTC
CASSHGSSGANVLTF
>NA|14|TRBV2|TRBD1|TRBJ1-1
TGTGCCACCGGGCCCCAGGGGGACCGCTCAGGGGCTTTCTTT
CATGPQGDRSGAFF
>NA|17|TRBV21-1|NA|TRBJ2-5
TGTGCCAGCCCCGGAGTCGAGGGCGGGGGATTGAGAGAGACCCAGTACTTC
CASPGVEGGGLRETQYF
>NA|14|TRBV6-5|NA|TRBJ2-5
TGTGCCAGCAGGAGACTAATCTCGTCAGAGACCCAGTACTTC
CASRRLISSETQYF
>NA|15|TRBV14|NA|TRBJ2-7
TGTGCCAGCAGCCAAGTGGGGGCTTTGTCCTACGAGCAGTACTTC
CASSQVGALSYEQYF
>NA|15|TRBV7-9|TRBD1|TRBJ1-1
TGTGCCAGCAGCTTAGAAACAGGGGGGGTCACTGAAGCTTTCTTT
CASSLETGGVTEAFF
>NA|14|TRBV6-5|TRBD1|TRBJ2-2
TGTGCCACAGAAACAGGGGGACACACCGGGGAGCTGTTTTTT
CATETGGHTGELFF
>NA|17|TRBV3-1/TRBV3-2|TRBD2|TRBJ2-1
TGTGCCAGCAGCCAGACTAGCGGGGGGGATTATTCAAATGAGCAGTTCTTC
CASSQTSGGDYSNEQFF
>NA|14|TRBV5-1|TRBD1|TRBJ1-2
TGCGCCAGCAGCCCGGGGACGACAGGGGGAGGCTACACCTTC
CASSPGTTGGGYTF